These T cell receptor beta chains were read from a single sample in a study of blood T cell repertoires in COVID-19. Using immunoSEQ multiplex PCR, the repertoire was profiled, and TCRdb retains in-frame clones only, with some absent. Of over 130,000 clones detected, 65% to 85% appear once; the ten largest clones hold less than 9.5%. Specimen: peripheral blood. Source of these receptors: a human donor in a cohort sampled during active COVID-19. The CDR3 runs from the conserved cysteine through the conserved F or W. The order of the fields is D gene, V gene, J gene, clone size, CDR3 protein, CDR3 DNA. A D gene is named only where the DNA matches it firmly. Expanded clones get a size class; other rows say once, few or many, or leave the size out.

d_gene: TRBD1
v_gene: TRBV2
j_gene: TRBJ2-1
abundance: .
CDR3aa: CASREDRGLQTQFF
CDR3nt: TGTGCCAGCAGAGAGGACAGGGGGCTCCAAACGCAGTTCTTC

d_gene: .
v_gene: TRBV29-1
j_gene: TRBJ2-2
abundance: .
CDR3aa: CSVAAGTGELFF
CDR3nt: TGCAGCGTTGCGGCGGGAACCGGGGAGCTGTTTTTT

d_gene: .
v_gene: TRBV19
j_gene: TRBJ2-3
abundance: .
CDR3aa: CASSIGVGADTQYF
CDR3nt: TGTGCCAGTAGTATAGGGGTAGGGGCAGATACGCAGTATTTT

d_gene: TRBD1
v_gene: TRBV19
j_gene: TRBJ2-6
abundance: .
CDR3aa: CASSDRVYSGANVLTF
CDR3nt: TGTGCCAGTAGTGACAGGGTCTACTCTGGGGCCAACGTCCTGACTTTC

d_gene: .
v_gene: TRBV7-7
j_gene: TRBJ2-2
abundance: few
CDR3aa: CASSLGARGATNTGELFF
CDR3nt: TGTGCTAGCAGCTTAGGGGCGCGCGGGGCTACGAACACCGGGGAGCTGTTTTTT

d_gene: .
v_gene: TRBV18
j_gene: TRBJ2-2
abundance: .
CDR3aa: CASSTEAPGIAGELFF
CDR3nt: TGTGCCAGCTCCACGGAAGCACCCGGGATCGCCGGGGAGCTGTTTTTT

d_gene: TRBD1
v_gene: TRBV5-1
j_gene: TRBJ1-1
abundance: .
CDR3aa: CASSLGQGAIGEAFF
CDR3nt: TGCGCCAGCAGCTTGGGACAGGGGGCGATAGGTGAAGCTTTCTTT

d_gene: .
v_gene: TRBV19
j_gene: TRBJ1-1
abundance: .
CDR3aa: CASSLEGVNTEAFF
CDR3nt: TGTGCCAGTAGTCTAGAAGGGGTGAACACTGAAGCTTTCTTT

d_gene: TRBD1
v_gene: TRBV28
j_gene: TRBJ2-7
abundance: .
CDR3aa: CASSSDRGQVEQYF
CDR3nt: TGTGCCAGCAGTTCGGACAGGGGGCAGGTCGAGCAGTACTTC

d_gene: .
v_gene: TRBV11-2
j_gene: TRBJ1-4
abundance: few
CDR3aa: CASSSDGVNEKLFF
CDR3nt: TGTGCCAGCAGCTCAGACGGAGTAAATGAAAAACTGTTTTTT

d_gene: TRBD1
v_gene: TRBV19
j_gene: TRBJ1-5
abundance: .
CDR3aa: CASRKSGTGANQPQHF
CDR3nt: TGTGCCAGTAGAAAATCCGGGACAGGGGCTAATCAGCCCCAGCATTTT

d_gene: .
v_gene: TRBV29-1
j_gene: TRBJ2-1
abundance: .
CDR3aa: CSGAGYRDNEQFF
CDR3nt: TGCAGCGGAGCAGGGTATCGGGACAATGAGCAGTTCTTC

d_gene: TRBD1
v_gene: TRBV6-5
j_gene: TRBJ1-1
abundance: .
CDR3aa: CASRPGTDNTEAFF
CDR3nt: TGTGCCAGCAGACCCGGGACAGATAACACTGAAGCTTTCTTT

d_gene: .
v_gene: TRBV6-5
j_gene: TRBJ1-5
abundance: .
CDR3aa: CASSSRGIGQPQHF
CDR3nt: TGTGCCAGCAGTTCAAGGGGAATCGGTCAGCCCCAGCATTTT

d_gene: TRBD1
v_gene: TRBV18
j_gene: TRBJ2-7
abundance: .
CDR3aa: CASSPGTGGAYEQYF
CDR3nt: TGTGCCAGCTCGCCAGGGACAGGGGGTGCCTACGAGCAGTACTTC